The entry below describes one TCR beta chain. This clone has a single count. What this receptor recognizes is not known. The input lacks base qualities; no much larger clone sits a single base away. This specimen comes from a study of OX40 agonist ivuxolimab in advanced cancers. Concerning the study at large: Ivuxolimab was a fully human IgG2 agonistic monoclonal antibody targeting the costimulatory receptor OX40 (CD134). Intravenous ivuxolimab was administered to patients every 2 weeks at six dose levels: 0.01, 0.1, 0.3, 1.5, 3 and 10 mg/kg. Of the 50 or so patients in dose escalation, about 20 had hepatocellular carcinoma, some 15 had melanoma, 9 had renal cell carcinoma and 9 had head and neck cancer. In the dose-escalation cohort, 82.7% of patients were male, and the mean age was approximately 60 years, with a range of roughly 20 to 85. Patients were allowed to have had prior anti-PD-1, anti-PD-L1 or anti-CTLA-4 therapy, and more than 35% of the dose-escalation patients had been treated with checkpoint inhibitors. Partial responses were achieved by three dose-escalation patients, of whom one had hepatocellular carcinoma and two had cutaneous melanoma. Peripheral TCRbeta sequencing was intended to test whether TCR sequence diversity was altered and clonal T-cell expansion was caused by ivuxolimab. The monotherapy dose-escalation portion (N ≈ 52 patients) of the phase I ivuxolimab trial is reported in the paper.

The trial excluded patients who had a history of autoimmune disease or were on systemic immunosuppression. In every dose cohort, peripheral blood was drawn for TCR sequencing at baseline, cycle 4 day 1, and cycle 7 day 1. The samples were drawn from a first-in-human, open-label, multicenter phase I dose-escalation trial of ivuxolimab. Adults with locally advanced or metastatic melanoma, renal cell, hepatocellular, or head and neck squamous cell carcinoma were enrolled in the trial. Before TCR sequencing, CD4+ T cells and CD8+ T cells from peripheral blood were sorted into separate populations. The CDR3 holds 12 amino acids from the cysteine to the phenylalanine. The sequence is cut down to CDR3 DNA, 36 bases in frame from base 1. Trimming at the junction amounts to 0 bases on V and 7 bases on J, and the germline ends lie 7 bases apart. CDR1 SGHRS and CDR2 YFSETQ are derived from the germline V gene.

Points the paper makes about the study in general: On average, CD8+ T cells showed more expanded clones than CD4+ T cells after ivuxolimab. Low levels of normalized T-cell clonal expansion were also seen in some patients who did not respond. In the 0.1-3.0 mg/kg groups, partial responders were among the patients with the lowest normalized peripheral clonal expansion, particularly in CD8+ T cells. At doses of 0.1 to 3.0 mg/kg, clonal expansion of both CD4+ and CD8+ T cells in blood was seen between baseline and week 6. The antigen specificity of the clonally expanded peripheral T cells was not determined.

Genomic DNA was extracted from sorted cells for sequencing of the TCRbeta CDR3 region. The immunoSEQ Assay was used to sequence the TCRbeta CDR3 regions. Held by TCRdb, this immuneACCESS table contains in-frame sequences only and omits some clones. Under half of the omission traces to an unresolved V gene where checked; the cause of the rest is unknown. Across this sample there are roughly 63,000 clones, with around nine tenths seen only once. The ten largest clones take up approximately 2% of the sample. The V gene is TRBV5-1 and the J gene is TRBJ1-1; a tentative D call is TRBD1 (5 bases match). The specimen was CD4+ or CD8+ T cells sorted from blood, collected in a trial of the OX40 agonist ivuxolimab. The clonotype comes from an adult with an advanced solid tumor such as melanoma, head and neck, liver or kidney cancer. The bases are TGCGCCAGCAGCTTGGTGGGGGATGAAGCTTTCTTT. Translated, this gives CASSLVGDEAFF.